This T cell receptor beta chain was recorded in a study of human T cells and chemical hapten exposure. Study-wide context: Patients' scalps got diphenylcyclopropenone weekly throughout the approximately 24-week study.

The sample holds many counts of this clonotype. In TCRdb, the RACE reads were re-called with MiXCR into one record per CDR3 protein. The sample holds tens of thousands of distinct CDR3 sequences, 10% seen once. The time point was: patch test 2, 6 weeks after DPC sensitization. Treatment denoted: therapeutic diphenylcyclopropenone sensitization with weekly scalp DPC. Ahead of applying each patch test, blood was sampled. Those who donated were patients with alopecia, 18 to 70 years of age, and suitable for DPC. There are 14 residues in the CDR3. CDR1 and CDR2 (germline): DFQATT, SNEGSKA (reference sequence). Trimming removed 7 bases from V and 1 base from J, with 14 bases in between.

The sample was whole blood, taken in connection with sensitization to the hapten diphenylcyclopropenone (DPC). This receptor was identified in a woman aged 50 to 60 with alopecia areata. Some clones in this sample may be carry-over from other donors' samples. The chain carries TRBV20-1 and TRBJ1-3, with unresolved D. For the CDR3, the DNA is TGCAGTGTAGGACCCCTTTTATCTGGAAACACCATATATTTT. Protein: CSVGPLLSGNTIYF.